Presented here are 24 T cell receptor beta chains from one specimen sequenced in a study of blood T cell repertoires in COVID-19 (dated by TCRdb to between 2020 and 2021). The library was made by the immunoSEQ multiplex PCR assay. In TCRdb, the immuneACCESS table is reduced to in-frame sequences with V and J assigned. These tables do not hold every clone; where another copy was compared, an unresolved V gene accounts for under half, and the others remain unexplained. The sample contains some 240,000 clones, about 90% of them found a single time. The top ten constitute roughly 3.1% of the sample. The sequenced sample was PBMCs or T cells enriched from blood (not recorded which). These receptors came from a woman in her thirties or forties with acute COVID-19.

The chain uses TRBV30 and TRBJ1-2; D gene ambiguous. Germline values: CDR1 GTSNPN, CDR2 SVGIG (reference sequence). This CDR3 comprises 14 residues. V was cut by 2 bases and J by 8 bases, with 18 bases left in between. CDR3: CAWSPRFWSVGYTF. In DNA, the CDR3 is TGTGCCTGGAGTCCCCGATTTTGGTCAGTGGGCTACACCTTC.

The V call is TRBV18, the J call TRBJ2-2; TRBD2 agrees at 13 bases. This CDR3 region has 20 residues. Trimming removed 3 bases from V and 4 bases from J; junction bases left unmatched: 14. In germline, CDR1 is KGHSH, CDR2 LQKENI. The CDR3 reads CASSPPPGLAGSYGTGELFF. The CDR3 nucleotides are TGTGCCAGCTCACCTCCCCCGGGACTAGCGGGATCGTACGGCACCGGGGAGCTGTTTTTT.

The chain joins TRBV5-1 to TRBJ2-7; a weak D match, TRBD2 (6 bases). The CDR3 extends over 14 amino acids. Deletions cut 0 bases from V and 3 bases from J, with 10 bases between. CDR1 and CDR2 (germline): SGHRS, YFSETQ. CDR3 DNA sequence: TGCGCCAGCAGCTTGGGGGTTAGCGGCTACGAGCAGTACTTC. Translating it yields CASSLGVSGYEQYF. The whole variable domain, filled in from reference TRBV5-1 and TRBJ2-7, reads KAGVTQTPRYLIKTRGQQVTLSCSPISGHRSVSWYQQTPGQGLQFLFEYFSETQRNKGNFPGRFSGRQFSNSRSEMNVSTLELGDSALYLCASSLGVSGYEQYFGPGTRLTVT.

This chain links TRBV5-4 with TRBJ1-1; D gene ambiguous. The CDR3 is 13 residues long. Germline CDR1 is SGHNT and CDR2 is YYREEE (reference sequence). The V and J ends lost 2 bases and 7 bases respectively, with 12 bases between them. The CDR3 DNA reads TGTGCCAGCAGCTTCGGGGAAATAGGTGAAGCTTTCTTT. This gives the protein CASSFGEIGEAFF. The variable domain in full, completed from reference TRBV5-4 and TRBJ1-1, reads ETGVTQSPTHLIKTRGQQVTLRCSSQSGHNTVSWYQQALGQGPQFIFQYYREEENGRGNFPPRFSGLQFPNYSSELNVNALELDDSALYLCASSFGEIGEAFFGQGTRLTVV.

CDR3 loop: CASSLGSGSAEAFF. The CDR3 nucleotides read TGCGCCAGCAGCTTGGGATCCGGGTCCGCTGAAGCTTTCTTT. The chain is built from TRBV5-1 and TRBJ1-1; D gene uncertain. This CDR3 contains 14 residues. Trimming cost V 0 bases and J 6 bases, with 12 bases left between them. Germline loops: CDR1 SGHRS, CDR2 YFSETQ.

The chain couples TRBV29-1 to TRBJ2-1; D perhaps matches TRBD2 (6 bases). V was clipped by 6 bases and J by 7 bases, with 22 bases between them. The CDR3 runs to 15 residues. Germline CDR1 and CDR2: SQVTM and ANQGSEA. The CDR3 region is CSVIRRDRLGNEQFF. The CDR3 nucleotides are TGCAGCGTGATTCGGCGGGACCGCCTGGGGAATGAGCAGTTCTTC.

The chain couples TRBV11-1 to TRBJ2-2; D is perhaps TRBD2 (6 bases). Trimming took off 1 base at V and 4 bases at J, with 10 bases between the two ends. The CDR3 is 15 residues long. The germline gives CDR1 SGHAT, CDR2 FQDESV (reference sequence). The CDR3 loop is CASSLVGGFTGELFF. Here the CDR3 DNA reads TGTGCCAGCAGCTTAGTGGGGGGATTCACCGGGGAGCTGTTTTTT.

The chain recombines TRBV13 with TRBJ2-7; D might be TRBD2 (6 bases). Germline-derived CDR1 and CDR2 are PRHDT and FYEKMQ (reference sequence). The CDR3 covers 14 residues. V was pared by 0 bases and J by 6 bases, with 12 bases between. CDR3 coding DNA: TGTGCCAGCAGCTTAGGTAGGGAGGTAATCGAGCAGTACTTC. It yields the protein CASSLGREVIEQYF.

J is TRBJ1-2 and V is TRBV10-3; 9 nucleotides line up with TRBD1. This CDR3 region has 14 residues. Trimming took 4 bases from V and 6 from J; bases not matched to a gene: 6. Per the germline V gene, CDR1 is ENHRY and CDR2 is SYGVKD. Here the CDR3 DNA reads TGTGCCATCAGTGGGACAGGGGAATTGAATGGCTACACCTTC. Amino acid sequence: CAISGTGELNGYTF.

This rearrangement joins TRBV6-6 to TRBJ1-5; 7 bases are a match to TRBD1. CDR1 MNHNY and CDR2 SVGAGI come from the germline V gene (reference sequence). V lost 3 bases to trimming and J lost 6 bases; unmatched junction nucleotides: 8. The CDR3 consists of 15 residues. The CDR3 bases are TGTGCCAGCAGTTATTCCACCGGGACAGTTCAGCCCCAGCATTTT. It yields the protein CASSYSTGTVQPQHF.

The V gene is TRBV5-4, the J gene TRBJ2-5, with 8 nucleotides matching TRBD1. Trimming cost V 4 bases and J 1 base; bases outside gene matches: 3. The CDR3 totals 14 residues. Germline lookup yields CDR1 SGHNT and CDR2 YYREEE (reference sequence). The chain's CDR3 is CASSPGQVQETQYF. The CDR3 bases are TGTGCCAGCAGCCCGGGACAGGTCCAAGAGACCCAGTACTTC.

The chain recombines TRBV19 with TRBJ2-7, with a weak D call TRBD1 (6 bases). Germline loops: CDR1 LNHDA, CDR2 SQIVND (reference sequence). This CDR3 has 14 amino acids. Trimming removed 3 bases at V and 2 bases at J, with 11 bases between. Here the CDR3 DNA reads TGTGCCAGTAGTATGGGGGACAAGACCTACGAGCAGTACTTC. Its translation is CASSMGDKTYEQYF. Supplemented by reference TRBV19 and TRBJ2-7, the full variable domain reads DGGITQSPKYLFRKEGQNVTLSCEQNLNHDAMYWYRQDPGQGLRLIYYSQIVNDFQKGDIAEGYSVSREKKESFPLTVTSAQKNPTAFYLCASSMGDKTYEQYFGPGTRLTVT.

This chain uses TRBV5-5 with TRBJ1-4; 9 bases fit TRBD1. Unmatched junction bases numbered 10, after V lost 2 bases and J lost 8 bases. Germline V gives CDR1 SGHKS, CDR2 YYEKEE (reference sequence). The CDR3 runs to 16 residues. The CDR3 sequence: CASSFTATGQGEKLFF. The DNA of the CDR3 is TGTGCCAGCAGCTTTACTGCAACCGGACAGGGGGAAAAACTGTTTTTT.

The rearrangement links TRBV4-1 to TRBJ2-2, with TRBD2 matching 9 bases. The ends lost 2 bases at V and 2 bases at J; junction bases unmatched: 6. CDR3 size: 17 residues. Germline V gene data show CDR1 as MGHRA and CDR2 as YSYEKL. The CDR3 DNA is TGCGCCAGCAGCCAATCTCGACTAGCGGTAAACACCGGGGAGCTGTTTTTT. The encoded protein is CASSQSRLAVNTGELFF.

The chain recombines TRBV5-1 with TRBJ2-7, with 7 bases aligning to TRBD2. The J segment lost 6 bases and the V segment lost 1 base, leaving 7 bases of the junction unmatched. Germline CDR1 and CDR2: SGHRS and YFSETQ. The CDR3 extends over 14 amino acids. The CDR3 here is CASSLMERGPEQYF. The CDR3 region has the DNA TGCGCCAGCAGCTTGATGGAGCGGGGACCCGAGCAGTACTTC.

V is TRBV7-9 and J is TRBJ1-1; TRBD1 matches 9 bases. With V trimmed by 5 bases and J by 5 bases, 6 bases remained unmatched. The germline gives CDR1 SEHNR, CDR2 FQNEAQ (reference sequence). This CDR3 has 14 amino acids. In DNA form, the CDR3 reads TGTGCCAGCAGCCGTACAGGGGGCGAAACTGAAGCTTTCTTT. Its translation: CASSRTGGETEAFF.

This sequence joins TRBV3-1 (or the pseudogene TRBV3-2) and TRBJ2-1; 8 bases match TRBD1. This CDR3 has 17 residues. The V gene's germline CDR1 is LGHDT and CDR2 YNNKEL (reference sequence). Trimming at V came to 2 bases and at J to 4 bases, leaving 10 bases not matched to a gene. The CDR3 region is CASSQNRPGQEYNEQFF. The CDR3 DNA sequence: TGTGCCAGCAGCCAAAATAGACCGGGACAGGAATACAATGAGCAGTTCTTC.

The chain links TRBV12-3 or TRBV12-4 to TRBJ2-2; 7 bases line up with TRBD1. Trimming took 6 bases from V and 7 from J; bases not matched to a gene: 5. The CDR3 is 13 amino acids. The CDR3 reads CASRLQGIGELFF. The DNA of the CDR3 is TGTGCCAGCAGACTACAGGGGATCGGGGAGCTGTTTTTT.

This clone was recorded a few times. The chain joins TRBV6-2 or TRBV6-3 to TRBJ1-5; D is unclear. The CDR3 loop spans 12 amino acids. V was shortened by 2 bases and J by 10 bases, with 9 bases between the two germline ends. The germline V gene has CDR1 MNHEY and CDR2 SVGEGT. CDR3 sequence: CASSYRGEPQHF. CDR3 nucleotide sequence: TGTGCCAGCAGTTACCGGGGAGAACCCCAGCATTTT.

The V gene is TRBV5-4, the J gene TRBJ2-3; 7 nucleotides align to TRBD2. J lost 1 base, V lost 5 bases, and 4 bases had no gene match. There are 14 residues in the CDR3. Per the germline V gene, CDR1 is SGHNT and CDR2 is YYREEE (reference sequence). The CDR3 here is CASRWDYRTDTQYF. CDR3 coding DNA: TGTGCCAGCAGATGGGACTACCGCACAGATACGCAGTATTTT.

J is TRBJ1-3 and V is TRBV9; TRBD1 agrees at 7 bases. With V trimmed by 0 bases and J by 0 bases, 9 bases remained unmatched. The CDR3 runs 18 residues. Germline V gives CDR1 SGDLS, CDR2 YYNGEE. The CDR3 coding sequence is TGTGCCAGCAGCGTAGGATTCAGGACAGGCCTCTCTGGAAACACCATATATTTT. Its translation is CASSVGFRTGLSGNTIYF.

V usage is TRBV10-3 and J usage is TRBJ2-7; D is tentatively TRBD1 or TRBD2 (5 bases each). This CDR3 contains 14 residues. Trimming left V 8 bases short and J 3 bases short, with 17 bases between. CDR1 ENHRY and CDR2 SYGVKD come from the germline V gene. CDR3 in amino acids: CAIRGAAVGYEQYF. CDR3 sequence (DNA): TGTGCCATCCGTGGGGCAGCGGTGGGCTACGAGCAGTACTTC.

The V call is TRBV5-1, the J call TRBJ2-5; 8 positions match TRBD2. Trimming removed 0 bases from V and 1 base from J; junction bases left unmatched: 8. From germline, CDR1 is SGHRS and CDR2 YFSETQ. The CDR3 is 17 amino acids. The CDR3 sequence is CASSLAGVAGPQETQYF. Here the CDR3 DNA reads TGCGCCAGCAGCTTGGCCGGGGTAGCGGGACCCCAAGAGACCCAGTACTTC.

This rearrangement joins TRBV7-8 to TRBJ2-2; D unclear. CDR1 and CDR2 from the germline V gene are SGHVS and FQNEAQ. Trimming pared 2 bases from V and 5 bases from J, leaving 6 bases between. The CDR3 covers 13 residues. CDR3 residues: CASSLSQTGELFF. The CDR3 DNA follows: TGTGCCAGCAGCTTATCCCAGACCGGGGAGCTGTTTTTT.